This T cell receptor (beta chain) was found in a study of blood T cell repertoires in COVID-19. Assay used: immunoSEQ multiplex PCR; TCRdb lists only in-frame clones, some missing. The table records about 310,000 clones, around nine tenths of them present only once. V was pared by 3 bases and J by 3 bases, with 2 bases of the junction left unmatched. The CDR3 totals 14 residues. Germline CDR1 and CDR2: DFQATT and SNEGSKA (reference sequence). This clone occurred once. The chain couples TRBV20-1 to TRBJ2-3; TRBD2 aligns across 11 bases. The sequenced sample consisted of PBMCs or T cells enriched from blood (not recorded which). The receptor comes from a middle-aged woman who had recovered from COVID-19. DNA for the CDR3: TGCAGTGCTAGTAGCGGGGGGGCAACAGATACGCAGTATTTT. Protein: CSASSGGATDTQYF.